This T cell receptor (beta chain) is drawn from a study of CXCR3-negative and CXCR3-positive naive CD8 T cells. Study conclusions and caveats: Hydrophobicity was higher for TRB CDR3s found in CXCR3-positive naive cells than in CXCR3-negative naive cells. In both naive subsets diversity was comparably high, whereas memory CD8+ cells showed much lower diversity.

As regards this clonotype: The antigen remains undetermined.

Libraries were UMI-labeled 5' RACE TRB cDNA. TCRdb reprocessed the 5' RACE reads, keeping one entry per CDR3 protein, no DNA. The table lists some 85,000 distinct CDR3 sequences. The CDR3 covers 14 residues. The germline V gene has CDR1 DFQATT and CDR2 SNEGSKA (reference sequence). The study sorted every CD8+ T cell subset in triplicate at 250,000 to 300,000 cells each. Naive CD8+ T cells had a CD45RO-CCR7+CD27+CD95- phenotype. The sequence came from a human donor in good health. Some clones in this sample may be carry-over from other donors' samples. Sequenced: naive CXCR3+ CD8+ T cells from blood. Indicated subset: CD45RO-CCR7+CD27+CD95- naive CD8+ T cells expressing CXCR3 (TNR3+). This rearrangement joins TRBV20-1 to TRBJ2-7. The CDR3 region is CSARDPSVAYEQYF.